This T cell receptor beta chain stems from a study of cytomegalovirus exposure and HLA in healthy donors (dated by TCRdb to about 2017). In the study overall: According to an earlier analysis of a few hundred of the donors, about 179 million T cells yielded roughly 110 million unique TCR beta sequences and 276 Gb of sequence data. In a later genetic analysis, genome-wide SNP genotypes for about 55% of the roughly 700 donors were used, and that subset was treated as a discovery cohort. An earlier analysis of 450 to 750 of the donors used high-throughput TCR beta sequencing to judge whether each TCR beta V gene segment behaved as functional or pseudogenic. Among a few hundred genotyped donors of the cohort, an average of around 240,000 unique TCR beta nucleotide sequences were sequenced per donor, 15% to 20% of them non-productive. HLA typing covered class I and class II loci at four-digit resolution. Rather than using new phenotypic data, the later analysis identified candidate immune exposures from TCR beta sequences and from how often those sequences occurred across donors. Several DR-DQ haplotypes were handled as single units for association and clustering because linkage in the cohort was strong. Along with the approximately 670-subject first cohort, a separate validation cohort of about 110 different subjects was used. Among the roughly 430 genotyped donors, about 83% belonged to the genetic ancestry cluster associated with self-reported Caucasian donors. High-throughput TCR immunosequencing, statistical association of individual TCRs with disease status, and machine learning were combined to predict cytomegalovirus infection status. An early release covering 500 to 750 HLA-typed donors comprised roughly 300 gigabases of sequencing data and around 80 million unique TCR sequences. The number of donors typed differed by locus, with roughly 620-630 for A, B, C, DRB1 and DQB1, roughly 520 for DQA1, 600 to 610 for DPA1, and 400 to 490 for DPB1. The study was designed to test whether signatures of past pathogen exposure could be identified by cataloging public T cell receptors. All discovery cohort repertoires had been generated using a single sequencing platform. A later analysis re-analyzed previously published TCR beta repertoires from approximately 700 donors and added high-resolution HLA genotyping to study TCR occurrence patterns. Donor age, sex, ethnicity and CMV serostatus were collected together with the repertoire data. The study profiled the T cell repertoires of 500 to 800 subjects by immunosequencing and related them to cytomegalovirus serostatus. Study-wide conclusions, independent of this receptor: Because counts were too low, more than 15 rarely observed V segments, including chromosome 9 orphons, were excluded from the earlier analysis of some 540 of the donors. A further reported finding was that TCR beta sequences accurately predicted the HLA-A and HLA-B alleles for most subjects in the first cohort. In a later analysis, HLA-associated TCR beta chains showed more clonal expansion and lower generation probabilities than non-associated chains that were equally common. The classifier was reported to diagnose cytomegalovirus status with high specificity and sensitivity in both the original cohort and the validation cohort. Correlated functional status among segregating V segments might reflect linkage disequilibrium, but an unknown experimental factor could not be ruled out. The cohort was sequenced for TCR beta chains only, and without alpha or paired-chain data the features that could be detected were limited. A group of highly shared sequence variants was considered likely to be a technical artifact of the sequencing pipeline. Compared with the approximately 700-donor mean, donors in an Asian-associated ancestry cluster had fewer N-insertions in productive TCRs, according to a later genetic analysis. For the cohort, immune exposure information was limited to CMV serostatus. In a later genetic analysis, a missense DCLRE1C variant was associated with V-gene and J-gene trimming of TCR beta chains, and the association was replicated in an independent cohort. An earlier analysis of approximately 540 of the donors showed that most TCR beta V segments appeared in productive rearrangements either about 87% or about 30% of the time, which broadly matched IMGT annotations. Because HLA typing was unavailable for some donors at each locus, only the typed subset was used in association tests. A later analysis found that TCR association rates varied across HLA loci, with DRB1 alleles showing the most associated TCRs and HLA-C alleles the fewest. Sequencing depth was assumed to be roughly uniform across donors in the presence/absence analyses, though that assumption may not hold. Strong co-occurrence of HLA alleles, especially DR and DQ, made assigning TCR associations to individual alleles difficult. In the study, around 150 TCR beta chains were listed as associated with cytomegalovirus. Most TCR sequences were observed very rarely across donors, whereas some public TCRs were present in many individuals. Most CMV-associated TCR beta chains appeared to be HLA-restricted in a later analysis, and the HLA associations seemed to be driven largely by CMV exposure. In a later analysis, 16,951 TCR beta sequences were associated with specific HLA alleles at a false discovery rate of 0.05. Some IMGT-functional V segments, including TRBV6-2 and TRBV6-3, could not be told apart with the 87-base-pair reads, so those segments were excluded. In a later analysis, several top co-occurrence clusters were reported to appear linked to parvovirus B19, influenza, CMV and Epstein-Barr virus. According to the authors, the approach could potentially be generalized to other disease states and immunological phenotypes. Three of the identified cytomegalovirus-associated TCR beta chains were confirmed in vitro to be specific for cytomegalovirus antigens.

The library was obtained by the immunoSEQ multiplex PCR assay. The multiplex PCR relied on a mix of 60 forward primers for TCR Vbeta segments and 13 reverse primers for TCR Jbeta segments. The CDR3 region of rearranged TCR beta genes was amplified from genomic DNA by a multiplex PCR assay. On the Illumina HiSeq System, the amplified TCR beta libraries were sequenced as 87-base-pair reads. The paper's processing steps were these. A later analysis counted approximately 76 million unique TCR beta chains across the 650 to 700 repertoires, and around 9.9 million of these chains were shared by at least two donors. A nearest-neighbor algorithm error-corrected the raw reads and collapsed the reads into unique sequences, merging closely related sequences to remove PCR and sequencing errors. Alignment of CDR3 sequences to IMGT reference sequences was used to assign V, D and J gene segments. For a sequence to be retained, at least a six-nucleotide match to both a V gene segment and a J gene segment was required. Rearrangements were classified as productive when the CDR3 lacked stop codons and remained in frame with V and J, and all other rearrangements were classified as non-productive. CDR3 was defined by IMGT convention, running from the second conserved V-encoded cysteine to the conserved J-encoded phenylalanine. The earlier analysis of 500 to 750 of the donors excluded any sequence lacking an unambiguous match to a single V gene segment. In an earlier analysis of 450 to 700 of the donors, V segments were called functional above 56.7% productive rearrangements and were called segregating when the between-donor standard deviation exceeded 5%. A statistical classification framework was built to diagnose cytomegalovirus status from the catalog of TCR beta chain sequences. V and J gene assignment, in a later analysis, came from comparing TCR nucleotide sequences with IMGT/GENE-DB human TR gene sequences. Using the TCRdist pipeline, a later analysis assigned CDR3 sequences along with most-parsimonious VDJ recombination scenarios. A later analysis defined each TCR beta chain by its CDR3 amino acid sequence plus V-gene family, and excluded reads lacking a unique V-gene family. As a way to deal with suspected cross-contamination and a sequencing artifact, a later analysis dropped 592 nucleotide sequences that were highly shared and had low generation probability. For each public chain, a later analysis derived a clonal expansion index from normalized ranks of inferred template counts within each repertoire. In a later analysis, generation probabilities were computed using a VDJ recombination model fitted to out-of-frame rearrangements, and the results were checked against IGoR. Hypergeometric tests were used in a later analysis to score TCR-TCR, TCR-HLA and TCR-CMV co-occurrence, with a repertoire-size bias correction applied to the TCR pairs. A later analysis estimated false discovery rates by permuting HLA or CMV assignments 20 times. A later analysis grouped co-occurring TCRs with DBSCAN, adding TCRdist sequence similarity when clustering within HLA-allele-positive subsets. Repertoires with fewer than 30,000 or more than 120,000 public chains, plus five repertoires with anomalous nucleotide sharing, were excluded from co-occurrence clustering. Sourced from immuneACCESS, this table was stored by TCRdb with only in-frame sequences that have V and J called. A share of the clones is absent; for the studies checked, an unresolved V gene accounts for under half, and the remainder has no known explanation. The D gene and trimming were derived from the DNA, and the V and J assignments and clone size from that table. Across this sample there are some 130,000 clones, with roughly three quarters seen only once. The ten largest clones capture approximately 2% of the sample.

V drops 3 bases and J drops 4 bases, leaving 9 bases in between. Sequences MGHRA (CDR1) and YSYEKL (CDR2) are obtained from the germline V gene. From cysteine to phenylalanine, the CDR3 is 13 amino acids long. Only the CDR3 part of the read is kept: 39 bases, read in frame from the first base. To note about this clone: Its antigen is currently not known. No much larger clonotype is one base removed from it; base qualities were not supplied.

The cohort consisted of hundreds of healthy bone marrow donors. At the time of sampling, every cohort member was nominally healthy, though immune exposures that went unrecorded were likely present. The donor was CMV seronegative and belonged to the group of around 350 seronegative cohort members. A peripheral blood sample was provided by each donor, and peripheral blood mononuclear cells were used for TCR beta sequencing. The Qiagen DNeasy Blood Extraction Kit was used to extract genomic DNA from the blood cell samples. This clonotype was obtained from a man younger than 45 in good health and CMV-seronegative. Material for sequencing was PBMCs. The chain uses TRBV4-1 and TRBJ1-1, and the D gene may be TRBD1, 6 bases matching. The CDR3: CASSQLGGTEAFF. The base sequence is TGCGCCAGCAGCCAGTTAGGGGGCACTGAAGCTTTCTTT.